The entry below gives a single TCR beta chain sequence along with its context. This clone's antigen is unknown. These data belong to a study of CXCR3-negative and CXCR3-positive naive CD8 T cells (dated by TCRdb to 2018 to 2020). Regarding the research as a whole: In total, roughly 150 million TRB reads were obtained, or roughly 1.5 +/- 0.3 million reads per library. Diversity and physicochemical repertoire analyses covered about a dozen donors pooled from two independent experiments. For the TRBV-TRBJ cluster analysis, the naive subsets came from 5 donors, while the memory cells came from 3 donors.

The study at large found these results: Freshly isolated PBMCs were used for most assays because CXCR3 expression partially decreased after cryopreservation. TRB CDR3s from CXCR3-positive naive cells showed higher hydrophobicity (lower Kidera factor 4), lower energy, and higher strength and volume indices than CXCR3-negative naive cells. Naive CXCR3-negative and CXCR3-positive cells from the same donor showed similar TRBV-TRBJ usage, whereas memory cells showed distinct patterns. Comparably high repertoire diversity was found in both naive subsets, whereas much lower repertoire diversity was found in memory CD8+ T cells. Because surface CD5, which has been linked to self-reactivity in mice, was comparable between naive subsets, TCR interaction strength was also inferred from TRB CDR3 physicochemical properties.

Each CD8+ T cell subset was flow-sorted in triplicate, with over 250,000 cells per subset placed directly into RLT lysis buffer. To exclude memory contaminants, naive CD8+ T cells were stringently defined as CD45RO-CCR7+CD27+CD95-. Peripheral blood mononuclear cells were isolated from buffy coats by standard density gradient centrifugation. Naive CXCR3-negative and CXCR3-positive CD8+ T cells were flow-sorted using a FACSAria III. An RNeasy Mini Kit was used to extract total RNA from the sorted cells. These reads were obtained on a NextSeq 550. The Human TCR Profiling Kit (MiLaboratory) was used to make UMI-labeled 5' RACE TRB cDNA libraries. cDNA synthesis used the entire amount of extracted RNA, and PCR amplification then used the entire amount of cDNA produced. The libraries were made side by side, with each library going through the same number of PCR cycles. For the original study's pipeline: With a requirement of at least two reads per UMI, MIGEC and MiXCR extracted about 49,000 +/- 11,000 unique UMI-labeled TRB cDNA molecules per library. An average of about 40,000 +/- 10,000 functional in-frame TRB CDR3 nucleotide clonotypes without stop codons was found per library. After each sample was downsampled to 5000 UMI-labeled TRB molecules, VDJtools was used to calculate diversity metrics such as normalized Shannon-Wiener and Chao1. VDJtools was used to calculate clonotype-size-weighted physicochemical properties of the central five CDR3 residues, namely interaction energy, strength, volume and Kidera factor 4. TCRdb reprocessed the reads, reporting each CDR3 protein sequence once and no DNA. The V and J calls reflect TCRdb's pipeline rather than the authors' work. The sample table records approximately 83,000 distinct CDR3 sequences. The ten largest clones capture 1.7% of the sample.

The germline V gene supplies CDR1 SGHRS and CDR2 YFSETQ. The CDR3 runs 13 residues from the cysteine to the phenylalanine. There is no recorded DNA. The TCR was taken from a human donor in good health. Some clones in this sample may be carry-over from other donors' samples. Source material: naive CXCR3- CD8+ T cells from blood. This specimen's cell subset or site label, per the study, means: CD45RO-CCR7+CD27+CD95- naive CD8+ T cells lacking CXCR3 (TNR3-). The sequence is built from TRBV5-1 and TRBJ1-1. The CDR3 protein: CASSSSGSPEAFF.